One sample yielded the 8 T cell receptor beta chains listed below, sequenced in a study of blood T cell repertoires in COVID-19. Generated by immunoSEQ multiplex PCR, the TCRdb table keeps only in-frame clones and is missing some. The table lists about 200,000 clones, approximately 80% of them singletons. The sequencing input was peripheral blood. All receptors derive from a woman aged 80 or over with acute or convalescent COVID-19.

The V and J genes are TRBV6-1 and TRBJ2-3; the match to TRBD2 covers 10 bases. Germline assignment: CDR1 MNHNS and CDR2 SASEGT. The CDR3 length is 15 residues. J lost 8 bases, V lost 4 bases, and 9 bases had no gene match. CDR3 nucleotide sequence: TGTGCCAGCAGTGTAGCGGGAGGCCGGGCGGGTACGCAGTATTTT. Translated: CASSVAGGRAGTQYF.

This rearrangement joins TRBV19 to TRBJ1-1; maybe TRBD1 (6 bases). This CDR3 has 16 residues. With 7 bases removed from V and 5 bases from J, the gap between germline ends came to 23 bases. Per germline, CDR1 LNHDA and CDR2 SQIVND (reference sequence). CDR3 protein: CASKSGTGQGGTEAFF. In DNA form, the CDR3 reads TGTGCCAGTAAGAGCGGGACGGGGCAAGGGGGTACTGAAGCTTTCTTT.

This clone was seen a few times. The CDR3, as DNA: TGTGCCAGCAGTTTGGGGGGGCCGCCTAATGAAAAACTGTTTTTT. Translated: CASSLGGPPNEKLFF. The J gene is TRBJ1-4, the V gene TRBV27; tentative D call: TRBD1 (6 bases). Trimming shortened V by 3 bases and J by 3 bases, and 11 bases separated the two germline ends. This CDR3 has 15 amino acids. The germline gives CDR1 MNHEY, CDR2 SMNVEV (reference sequence). The whole variable domain, filled in from reference TRBV27 and TRBJ1-4, reads EAQVTQNPRYLITVTGKKLTVTCSQNMNHEYMSWYRQDPGLGLRQIYYSMNVEVTDKGDVPEGYKVSRKEKRNFPLILESPSPNQTSLYFCASSLGGPPNEKLFFGSGTQLSVL.

Remarks on this clone: At the DNA level, this CDR3 is encoded by other sequences in the same sample as well. The chain uses TRBV5-8 and TRBJ2-7, with D uncertain. The CDR3 runs 12 residues. Germline CDR1 reads SGHTS; CDR2 reads YDEGEE. V was pared by 4 bases and J by 0 bases, with 5 bases between. This CDR3 reads CASSPSSYEQYF. CDR3 coding DNA: TGTGCCAGCAGCCCGTCCTCCTACGAGCAGTACTTC.

This chain connects TRBV18 to TRBJ2-2, with D perhaps TRBD1 (6 bases). Trimming took off 0 bases at V and 5 bases at J, with 13 bases between the two ends. The CDR3 consists of 16 residues. From germline, CDR1 is KGHSH and CDR2 LQKENI. CDR3 coding DNA: TGTGCCAGCTCACCACCTATCGACAGGAGGACCGGGGAGCTGTTTTTT. Residues: CASSPPIDRRTGELFF.

This clone was found a few times. This rearrangement joins TRBV28 to TRBJ1-2, with D maybe TRBD1 (6 bases). Germline V gene sequence: CDR1 MDHEN, CDR2 SYDVKM. The V and J ends lost 3 bases and 4 bases respectively, with 12 bases between them. CDR3 length: 14 residues. CDR3 sequence: CASSFGGAGYGYTF. CDR3 sequence (DNA): TGTGCCAGCAGTTTCGGGGGGGCAGGCTATGGCTACACCTTC.

The chain recombines TRBV11-2 with TRBJ2-7; the match to TRBD1 covers 7 bases. Germline V gene sequence: CDR1 SGHAT, CDR2 FQNNGV. V trimming: 5 bases; J trimming: 1 base; junction bases outside the gene matches: 5. This CDR3 region has 14 residues. CDR3 residues: CASSRYRGSYEQYF. The DNA of the CDR3 is TGTGCCAGCAGCCGATACAGGGGTTCCTACGAGCAGTACTTC. Looking up the rest from reference TRBV11-2 and TRBJ2-7 gives the full variable domain: EAGVAQSPRYKIIEKRQSVAFWCNPISGHATLYWYQQILGQGPKLLIQFQNNGVVDDSQLPKDRFSAERLKGVDSTLKIQPAKLEDSAVYLCASSRYRGSYEQYFGPGTRLTVT.

This clone was found a few times. The gene calls are TRBV5-5 and TRBJ2-3; D gene ambiguous. V was shortened by 0 bases and J by 0 bases, with 5 bases between the two germline ends. Germline V CDR1 and CDR2: SGHKS, YYEKEE (reference sequence). The CDR3 covers 14 residues. CDR3 region: CASSLVISTDTQYF. DNA for the CDR3: TGTGCCAGCAGCTTGGTAATTAGCACAGATACGCAGTATTTT.